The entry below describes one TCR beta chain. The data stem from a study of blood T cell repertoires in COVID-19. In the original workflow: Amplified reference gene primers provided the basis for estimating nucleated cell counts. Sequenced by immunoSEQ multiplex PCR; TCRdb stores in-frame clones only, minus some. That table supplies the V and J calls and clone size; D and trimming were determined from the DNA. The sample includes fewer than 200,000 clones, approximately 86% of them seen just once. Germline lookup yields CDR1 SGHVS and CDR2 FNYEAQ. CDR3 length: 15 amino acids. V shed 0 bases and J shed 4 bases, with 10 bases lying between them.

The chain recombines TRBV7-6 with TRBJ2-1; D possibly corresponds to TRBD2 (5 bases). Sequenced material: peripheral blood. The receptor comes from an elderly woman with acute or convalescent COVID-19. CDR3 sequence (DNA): TGTGCCAGCAGCTTAGCGGCGGGTGGGTACAATGAGCAGTTCTTC. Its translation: CASSLAAGGYNEQFF.